Following are 19 T cell receptor beta chains from one sample sequenced in a study of T-cell memory formation after mild COVID-19. TCRdb ran MiXCR on the 5' RACE reads and lists one entry per CDR3 protein. This sample has roughly 250,000 distinct CDR3 sequences; less than 20% occur once, and the top ten carry 3.5%. The sample taken for sequencing was PBMCs or a T cell subset sorted from them (not recorded which). Source of these receptors: a man between 18 and 29 years old who had mild COVID-19 (a few samples of this study predate the infection). Cell type and time point are not known.

This clonotype showed up just a few times. This chain connects TRBV7-3 to TRBJ2-3; D uncertain. CDR1 is SGHTA and CDR2 is FQGTGA in the germline V gene. The CDR3 is made up of 13 amino acids. V was trimmed by 1 base and J by 2 bases, leaving 4 bases between them. CDR3 loop: CASSLSITDTQYF. CDR3 DNA sequence: TGTGCCAGCAGCTTAAGTATCACAGATACGCAGTATTTT. The variable domain in full, completed from reference TRBV7-3 and TRBJ2-3, reads GAGVSQTPSNKVTEKGKYVELRCDPISGHTALYWYRQSLGQGPEFLIYFQGTGAADDSGLPNDRFFAVRPEGSVSTLKIQRTERGDSAVYLCASSLSITDTQYFGPGTRLTVL.

The chain carries TRBV6-2 or TRBV6-3 and TRBJ1-5, with 7 bases matching TRBD1. Germline V CDR1 and CDR2: MNHEY, SVGEGT. The CDR3 runs to 12 residues. V lost 7 bases and J lost 6; bases outside the gene matches: 3. DNA of the CDR3: TGTGCCAGCACCGACAGGGCTCAGCCCCAGCATTTT. Amino acids: CASTDRAQPQHF.

The chain links TRBV9 to TRBJ1-1; D uncertain. The CDR3 totals 15 residues. The germline CDR1 and CDR2 sequences are SGDLS and YYNGEE. Trimming took off 0 bases at V and 0 bases at J, with 9 bases between the two ends. This chain's CDR3 is CASSVGMDLNTEAFF. DNA for the CDR3: TGTGCCAGCAGCGTAGGCATGGACCTGAACACTGAAGCTTTCTTT.

This clonotype was counted a few times. V and J are TRBV6-5 and TRBJ2-2, with TRBD1 identical over 7 bases. Trimming removed 5 bases from V and 0 bases from J; junction bases left unmatched: 9. Germline V gives CDR1 MNHEY, CDR2 SVGAGI. CDR3 length: 17 residues. This chain's CDR3 is CASSTIYRGTNTGELFF. The DNA of the CDR3 is TGTGCCAGCAGTACAATTTACAGGGGTACGAACACCGGGGAGCTGTTTTTT.

The gene calls are TRBV18 and TRBJ2-6, with D unclear. Germline CDR1 KGHSH, CDR2 LQKENI. The CDR3 is 12 amino acids. Trimming shortened V by 3 bases and J by 9 bases, and 6 bases separated the two germline ends. CDR3 DNA: TGTGCCAGCTCACCCCTGGGCAACGTCCTGACTTTC. Amino acid sequence: CASSPLGNVLTF.

The rearrangement links TRBV5-1 to TRBJ1-6, with D unresolved. The CDR3 extends over 13 amino acids. CDR1 is SGHRS and CDR2 is YFSETQ in the germline V gene. With 5 bases removed from V and 7 bases from J, the gap between germline ends came to 10 bases. CDR3 residues: CASSRSQNSPLHF. Written as DNA, the CDR3 is TGCGCCAGCAGTAGGTCCCAAAATTCACCCCTCCACTTT.

This clonotype was counted between two and nine times. The chain links TRBV4-3 to TRBJ1-1; D is unresolved. CDR1 LGHNA and CDR2 YSLEER come from the germline V gene. The V gene lost 0 bases and the J gene lost 11 bases, with 16 bases spanning the gap. The CDR3 is 14 residues long. The chain's CDR3 is CASSQDWLFSLAFF. The CDR3 coding sequence is TGCGCCAGCAGCCAAGATTGGCTTTTTTCGTTGGCTTTCTTT.

This clonotype was found a few times. The chain joins TRBV9 to TRBJ2-1, with D maybe TRBD2 (5 bases). This CDR3 has 15 residues. Looked up from germline, CDR1 is SGDLS and CDR2 is YYNGEE. V lost 4 bases and J lost 2, with 13 bases in between. In nucleotides, the CDR3 is TGTGCCAGCAGCCGATCTAGCTGGGCCTACAATGAGCAGTTCTTC. Amino acid sequence: CASSRSSWAYNEQFF.

This clonotype was seen a handful of times. V and J are TRBV3-1 and TRBJ2-7; maybe TRBD2 (7 bases). V lost 3 bases and J lost 5, with 11 bases in between. Germline lookup yields CDR1 LGHDT and CDR2 YNNKEL (reference sequence). The CDR3 sequence is 13 residues long. Here the CDR3 DNA reads TGTGCCAGCAGCCAGGGGGGGCCCGACGAGCAGTACTTC. This encodes CASSQGGPDEQYF.

The rearrangement uses TRBV18 and TRBJ2-1; D might be TRBD1 (6 bases). The V gene's germline CDR1 is KGHSH and CDR2 LQKENI. V shed 4 bases and J shed 15 bases, with 34 bases lying between them. The CDR3 has 18 amino acids. The CDR3 nucleotides read TGTGCCAGCTCACTTGGTCCACAGGGCTCGACCGTCGTCGACGTTTTGTTCTTC. It codes for CASSLGPQGSTVVDVLFF.

This chain connects TRBV4-2 to TRBJ1-6; no reliable D call. V was cut by 6 bases and J by 6 bases, with 18 bases left in between. CDR1 and CDR2 (germline): LGHNA, YNFKEQ. CDR3 length equals 16 residues. Here the CDR3 reads CASSPVEAQPNSPLHF. The CDR3 DNA reads as TGTGCCAGCAGTCCCGTCGAGGCTCAGCCTAATTCACCCCTCCACTTT.

A few counts support this clonotype. V is TRBV7-2 and J is TRBJ2-5; no clear D. Looked up from germline, CDR1 is SGHTA and CDR2 is FQGNSA. The CDR3 extends over 12 amino acids. V lost 1 base and J lost 8, with 8 bases in between. This chain's CDR3 is CASSLDVATQYF. CDR3 bases: TGTGCCAGCAGCTTAGATGTTGCCACCCAGTACTTC.

The chain carries TRBV24-1 and TRBJ1-2; D is undetermined. The CDR3 loop spans 10 amino acids. Germline lookup yields CDR1 KGHDR and CDR2 SFDVKD. Trimming removed 4 bases at V and 4 bases at J, with 0 bases between. In nucleotides, the CDR3 is TGTGCCACCAGTGACTATGGCTACACCTTC. It translates to CATSDYGYTF.

The table lists this clonotype with a few counts. V usage is TRBV3-1 and J usage is TRBJ2-1, with 9 bases fitting TRBD2. The CDR3 spans 19 residues. The germline V gene encodes CDR1 LGHDT and CDR2 YNNKEL (reference sequence). J was trimmed by 0 bases and V by 0 bases; bases with no gene match: 9. CDR3 protein: CASSQDRGSGGLSYNEQFF. CDR3 nucleotides: TGTGCCAGCAGCCAAGATCGAGGTAGCGGGGGCCTCTCCTACAATGAGCAGTTCTTC.

J is TRBJ1-3 and V is TRBV4-3, with unresolved D. There are 16 residues in the CDR3. Germline V gene lookup returns CDR1 LGHNA and CDR2 YSLEER. Trimming cost V 0 bases and J 0 bases, with 9 bases left between them. CDR3 loop: CASSQEIANSGNTIYF. CDR3 nucleotides: TGCGCCAGCAGCCAAGAGATAGCTAACTCTGGAAACACCATATATTTT.

The chain is built from TRBV6-6 and TRBJ1-1, with D possibly matching TRBD1 (5 bases). The CDR3 covers 15 residues. Germline values: CDR1 MNHNY, CDR2 SVGAGI (reference sequence). V was shortened by 4 bases and J by 4 bases, with 16 bases between the two germline ends. This chain's CDR3 is CASSFPTEEATEAFF. The CDR3 coding sequence is TGTGCCAGCAGTTTTCCGACAGAAGAAGCCACTGAAGCTTTCTTT.

There are a few counts of this clonotype. The chain has TRBV10-3 and TRBJ2-7; D is undetermined. Trimming pared 0 bases from V and 2 bases from J, leaving 8 bases between. Germline CDR1 is ENHRY and CDR2 is SYGVKD. This CDR3 has 14 residues. CDR3 nucleotides: TGTGCCATCAGTGAGTCCCTCGGAACCTACGAGCAGTACTTC. Translating gives CAISESLGTYEQYF.

V usage is TRBV5-6 and J usage is TRBJ2-3; tentatively, D is TRBD2 (5 bases). Trimming pared 5 bases from V and 6 bases from J, leaving 13 bases between. In germline, CDR1 is SGHDT, CDR2 YYEEEE. The CDR3 totals 13 residues. CDR3 coding DNA: TGTGCCAGCAGGATACTAGGAGGCGATACGCAGTATTTT. Amino acids: CASRILGGDTQYF.

V is TRBV30 and J is TRBJ1-2; 9 bases fit TRBD1. Germline V gives CDR1 GTSNPN, CDR2 SVGIG (reference sequence). Losses at the gene ends were 4 bases for V and 6 bases for J; bases not matched to a gene: 18. The CDR3 spans 17 residues. DNA of the CDR3: TGTGCCTGGATCCCCCGGGACAGGGTGATCGCTTCAAATGGCTACACCTTC. Its protein is CAWIPRDRVIASNGYTF.